The T cell receptor beta chain under discussion was sequenced for a study of cytomegalovirus exposure and HLA in healthy donors. The method was immunoSEQ multiplex PCR; TCRdb's version includes in-frame clones alone and lacks a portion of them. Of under 250,000 clones in the sample, around four fifths were seen once. A note on this clone: The antigen is undetermined.

V dropped 0 bases and J dropped 9; count of bases not matched to a gene: 5. This CDR3 comprises 14 residues. The germline gives CDR1 SGDLS, CDR2 YYNGEE. The study's findings and limits: Per published reports, the classifier diagnosed cytomegalovirus status with high specificity and sensitivity.

The specimen was PBMCs. The rearrangement links TRBV9 to TRBJ2-3, with 9 bases identical to TRBD2. The receptor's source is a woman aged 18-35 years in good health and CMV-seronegative. The CDR3 region has the DNA TGTGCCAGCAGCGTAGTAGCGGGAGCCGGGACGCAGTATTTT. This codes for CASSVVAGAGTQYF.